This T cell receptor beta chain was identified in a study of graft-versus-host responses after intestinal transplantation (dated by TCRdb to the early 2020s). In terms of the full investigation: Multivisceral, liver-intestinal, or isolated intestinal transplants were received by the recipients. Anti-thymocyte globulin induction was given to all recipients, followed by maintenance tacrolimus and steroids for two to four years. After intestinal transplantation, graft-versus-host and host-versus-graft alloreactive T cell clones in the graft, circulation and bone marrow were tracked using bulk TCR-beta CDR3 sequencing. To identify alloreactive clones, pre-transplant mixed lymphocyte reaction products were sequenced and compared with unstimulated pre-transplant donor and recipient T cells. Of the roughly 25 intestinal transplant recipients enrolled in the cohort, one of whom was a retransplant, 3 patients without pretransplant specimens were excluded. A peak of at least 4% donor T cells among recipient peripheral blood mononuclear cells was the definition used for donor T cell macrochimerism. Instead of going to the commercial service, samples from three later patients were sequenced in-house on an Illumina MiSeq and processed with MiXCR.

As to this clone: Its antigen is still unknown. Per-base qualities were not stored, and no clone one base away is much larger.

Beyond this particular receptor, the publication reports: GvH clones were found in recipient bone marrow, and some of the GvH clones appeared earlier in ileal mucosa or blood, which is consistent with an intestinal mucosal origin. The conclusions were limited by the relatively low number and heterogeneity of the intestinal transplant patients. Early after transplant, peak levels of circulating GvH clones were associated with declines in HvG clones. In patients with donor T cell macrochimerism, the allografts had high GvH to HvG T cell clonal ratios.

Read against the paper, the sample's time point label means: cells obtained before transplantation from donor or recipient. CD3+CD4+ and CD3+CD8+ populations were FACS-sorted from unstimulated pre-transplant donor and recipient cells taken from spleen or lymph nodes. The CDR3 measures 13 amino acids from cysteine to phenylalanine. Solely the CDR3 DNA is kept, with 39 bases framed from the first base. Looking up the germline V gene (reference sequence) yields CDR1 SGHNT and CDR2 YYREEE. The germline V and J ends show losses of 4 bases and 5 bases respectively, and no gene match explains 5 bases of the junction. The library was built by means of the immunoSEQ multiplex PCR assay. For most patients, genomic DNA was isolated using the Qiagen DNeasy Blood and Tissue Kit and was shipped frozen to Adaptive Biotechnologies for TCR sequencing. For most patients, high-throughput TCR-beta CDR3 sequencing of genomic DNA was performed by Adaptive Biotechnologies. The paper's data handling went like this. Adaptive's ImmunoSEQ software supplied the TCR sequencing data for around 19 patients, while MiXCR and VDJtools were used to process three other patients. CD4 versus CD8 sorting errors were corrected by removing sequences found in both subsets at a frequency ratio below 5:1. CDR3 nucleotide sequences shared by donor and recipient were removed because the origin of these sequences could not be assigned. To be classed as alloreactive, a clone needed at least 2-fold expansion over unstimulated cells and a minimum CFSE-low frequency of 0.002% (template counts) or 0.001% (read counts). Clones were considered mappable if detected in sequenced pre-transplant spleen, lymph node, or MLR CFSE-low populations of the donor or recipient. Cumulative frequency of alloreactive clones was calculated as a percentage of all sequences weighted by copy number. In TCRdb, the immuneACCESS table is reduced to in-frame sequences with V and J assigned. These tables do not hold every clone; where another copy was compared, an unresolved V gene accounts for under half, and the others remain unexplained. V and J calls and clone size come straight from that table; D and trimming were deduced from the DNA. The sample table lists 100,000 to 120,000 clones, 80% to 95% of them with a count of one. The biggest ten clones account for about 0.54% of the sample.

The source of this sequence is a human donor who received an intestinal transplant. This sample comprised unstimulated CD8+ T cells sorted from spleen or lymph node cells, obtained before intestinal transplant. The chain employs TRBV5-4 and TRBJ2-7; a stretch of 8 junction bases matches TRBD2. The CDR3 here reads CASSTRLAHEQYF. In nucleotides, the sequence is TGTGCCAGCAGCACCCGACTAGCGCACGAGCAGTACTTC.